This T cell receptor beta chain comes out of a study of blood T cell repertoires in COVID-19 (dated by TCRdb to 2020 to 2021). For the wider study: The collaborator samples originated in the United States, Italy and Spain and spanned the acute and convalescent phases of COVID-19. The samples were drawn from the first 160 participants of the ongoing ImmuneRACE study and from more than 1,000 subjects provided by 6 global collaborators. The material from the prospective study consisted of cDNA or gDNA derived from T cells, B-cell-depleted T cells, or PBMCs. Where available, HLA class I and class II types were taken from metadata supplied by the sample provider and were not determined by assay-based typing. A de-identified subject ID, COVID-19 status, age in years and sex were almost always included in the sample metadata. The repertoires were released in a freely available public database meant as a resource for research on the immune response to SARS-CoV-2. Subjects who had been exposed to COVID-19, were actively infected with it, or had recovered from it provided the deeply sampled blood TCRbeta repertoires that made up the dataset. What the authors observed across the whole study: The quantity of clinical and demographic metadata differed by source and by participant and was supplied without curation.

On this clone: Its recognized antigen is unknown. The record has no base qualities; no much larger clone is one base away.

Whole blood was collected in K2EDTA tubes by collaborating institutions according to the institutions' own protocols. Collaborator samples were shipped for TCRbeta analysis as frozen whole blood, isolated PBMCs, or DNA extracted from either sample type. Reading the germline V gene gives CDR1 SGHRS and CDR2 YFSETQ. The CDR3 starts with the cysteine, ends with the phenylalanine, and has 13 residues. Left in the record is the CDR3 DNA by itself, 39 bases read in frame from the first base. The trim is 0 bases for V and 3 bases for J, with a gap of 6 bases between the germline ends. The immunoSEQ Assay, a bias-controlled multiplex PCR, was used to amplify TCRbeta CDR3 regions from genomic DNA. In the source study's methods: The number of nucleated cells in each sample was estimated from the amplification of reference gene primers within the assay. Sequence reads were collapsed and filtered to measure the absolute abundance of every unique TCRbeta CDR3 rearrangement. For each sample, productive Simpson clonality was calculated as the square root of Simpson's diversity index over productive rearrangements. The source is immuneACCESS, and TCRdb retained only in-frame sequences with V and J called. Part of the clones is not carried over; for the studies checked, unresolved V genes explain less than half of this, and the remainder is unexplained. The V and J calls and clone size come from that table; D and trimming were worked out from the DNA. This sample comprises some 110,000 clones, around 87% of them detected only once. About 7.7% of the sample belongs to the ten largest clones.

The rearrangement joined TRBV5-1 to TRBJ1-1; D gene: possibly TRBD1, on 5 matching bases. Sequencing was done on a sample of peripheral blood. This clonotype was sampled from a human donor in a cohort sampled during active COVID-19. The CDR3 in this case is CASSLGRDTEAFF. The nucleotide sequence reads TGCGCCAGCAGCTTGGGCAGGGACACTGAAGCTTTCTTT.